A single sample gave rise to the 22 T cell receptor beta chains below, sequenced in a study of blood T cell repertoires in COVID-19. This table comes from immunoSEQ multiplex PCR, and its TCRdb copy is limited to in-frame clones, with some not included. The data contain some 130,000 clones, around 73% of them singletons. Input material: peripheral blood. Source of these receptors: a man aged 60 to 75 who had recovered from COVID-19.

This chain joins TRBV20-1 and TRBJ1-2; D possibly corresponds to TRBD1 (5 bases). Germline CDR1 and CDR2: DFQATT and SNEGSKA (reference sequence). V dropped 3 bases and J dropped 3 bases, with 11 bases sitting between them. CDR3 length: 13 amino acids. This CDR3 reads CSASVRVDYGYTF. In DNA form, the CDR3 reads TGCAGTGCTAGTGTCAGGGTAGACTATGGCTACACCTTC.

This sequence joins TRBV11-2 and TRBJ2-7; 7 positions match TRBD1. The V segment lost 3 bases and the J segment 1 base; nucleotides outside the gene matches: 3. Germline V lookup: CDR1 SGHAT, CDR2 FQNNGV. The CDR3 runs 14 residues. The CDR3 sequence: CASSFTGASYEQYF. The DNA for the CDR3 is TGTGCCAGCAGCTTTACAGGGGCTTCCTACGAGCAGTACTTC.

The CDR3 nucleotides are TGTGCCACCAGTGATGGGAGACGAGGAAATCAGCCCCAGCATTTT. Its translation: CATSDGRRGNQPQHF. The chain is built from TRBV24-1 and TRBJ1-5; D gene ambiguous. Germline CDR1 and CDR2: KGHDR and SFDVKD. V was trimmed by 3 bases and J by 4 bases, leaving 12 bases between them. The CDR3 has 15 residues.

The chain's CDR3 is CASTLEDRANYGYTF. The DNA of the CDR3 is TGTGCCAGCACCCTAGAGGACAGAGCTAACTATGGCTACACCTTC. The rearrangement links TRBV9 to TRBJ1-2; D perhaps matches TRBD1 (6 bases). This CDR3 contains 15 residues. Germline V gene lookup returns CDR1 SGDLS and CDR2 YYNGEE. Trimming pared 6 bases from V and 0 bases from J, leaving 15 bases between.

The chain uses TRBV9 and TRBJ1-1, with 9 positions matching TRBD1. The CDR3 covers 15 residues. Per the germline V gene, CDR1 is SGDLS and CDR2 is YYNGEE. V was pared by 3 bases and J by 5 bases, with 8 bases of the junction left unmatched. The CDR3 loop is CASSEQGAGETEAFF. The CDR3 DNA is TGTGCCAGCAGCGAACAGGGGGCAGGGGAAACTGAAGCTTTCTTT.

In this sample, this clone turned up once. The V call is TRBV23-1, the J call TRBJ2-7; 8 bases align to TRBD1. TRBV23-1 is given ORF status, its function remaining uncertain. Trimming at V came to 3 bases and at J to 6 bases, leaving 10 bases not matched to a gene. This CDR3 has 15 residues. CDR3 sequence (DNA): TGCGCCAGCAGTCAGGACAGGGTAACCGCCTGCGAGCAGTACTTC. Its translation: CASSQDRVTACEQYF.

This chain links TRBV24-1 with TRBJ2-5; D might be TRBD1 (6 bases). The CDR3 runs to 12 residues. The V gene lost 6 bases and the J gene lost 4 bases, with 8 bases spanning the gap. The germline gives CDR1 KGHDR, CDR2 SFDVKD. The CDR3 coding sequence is TGTGCCACCAGTCAGGGGAGAGAGACCCAGTACTTC. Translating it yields CATSQGRETQYF.

CDR3 sequence reads: CASSFGTGGNTIYF. CDR3 nucleotide sequence: TGTGCCAGCAGCTTCGGGACAGGGGGAAACACCATATATTTT. This chain links TRBV7-2 with TRBJ1-3, with 9 nucleotides matching TRBD1. V lost 3 bases and J lost 4; bases outside the gene matches: 1. Germline assignment: CDR1 SGHTA and CDR2 FQGNSA. This CDR3 is 14 amino acids long.

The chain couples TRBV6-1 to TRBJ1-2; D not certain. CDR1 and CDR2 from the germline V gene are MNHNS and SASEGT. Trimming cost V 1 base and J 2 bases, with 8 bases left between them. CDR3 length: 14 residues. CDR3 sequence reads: CASSEVRGNYGYTF. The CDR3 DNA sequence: TGTGCCAGCAGTGAAGTAAGAGGGAACTATGGCTACACCTTC.

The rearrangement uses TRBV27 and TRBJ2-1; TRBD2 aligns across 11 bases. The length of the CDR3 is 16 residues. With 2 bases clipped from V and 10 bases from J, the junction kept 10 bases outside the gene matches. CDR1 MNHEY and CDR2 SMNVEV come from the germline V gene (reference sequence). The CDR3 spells CASSLSGASGRREQFF. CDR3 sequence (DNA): TGTGCCAGCAGTTTAAGTGGGGCTAGCGGGAGGAGGGAGCAGTTCTTC.

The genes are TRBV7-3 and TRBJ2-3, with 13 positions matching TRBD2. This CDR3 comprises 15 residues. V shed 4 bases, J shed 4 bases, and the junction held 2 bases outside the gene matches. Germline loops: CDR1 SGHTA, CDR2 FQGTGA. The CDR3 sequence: CASSSTSGRPDTQYF. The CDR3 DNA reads TGTGCCAGCAGCTCGACTAGCGGGAGGCCAGATACGCAGTATTTT.

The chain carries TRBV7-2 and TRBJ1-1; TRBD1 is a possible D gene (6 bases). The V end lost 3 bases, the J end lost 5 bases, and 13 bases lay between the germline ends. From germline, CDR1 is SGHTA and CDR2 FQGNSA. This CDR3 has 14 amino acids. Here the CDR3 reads CASSFDRIGTEAFF. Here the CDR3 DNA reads TGTGCCAGCAGCTTCGACAGGATCGGAACTGAAGCTTTCTTT.

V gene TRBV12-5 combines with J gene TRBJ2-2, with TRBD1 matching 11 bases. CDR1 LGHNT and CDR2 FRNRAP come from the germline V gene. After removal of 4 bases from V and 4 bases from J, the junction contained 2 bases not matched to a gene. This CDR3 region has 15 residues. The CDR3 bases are TGTGCTAGTGGTTCGGGACAGGGGGTCACCGGGGAGCTGTTTTTT. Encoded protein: CASGSGQGVTGELFF.

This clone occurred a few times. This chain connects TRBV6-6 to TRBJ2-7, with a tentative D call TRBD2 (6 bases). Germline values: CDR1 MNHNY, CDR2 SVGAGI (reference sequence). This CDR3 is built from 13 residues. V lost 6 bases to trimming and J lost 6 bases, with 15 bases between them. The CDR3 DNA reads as TGTGCCAGCAGCCCGGGGGTGCTGGGCGAGCAGTACTTC. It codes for CASSPGVLGEQYF.

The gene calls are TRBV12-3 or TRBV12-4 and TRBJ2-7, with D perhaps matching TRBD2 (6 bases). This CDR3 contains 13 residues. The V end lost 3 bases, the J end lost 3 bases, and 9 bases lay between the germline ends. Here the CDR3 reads CASSLGGDYEQYF. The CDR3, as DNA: TGTGCCAGCAGTTTGGGAGGCGACTACGAGCAGTACTTC.

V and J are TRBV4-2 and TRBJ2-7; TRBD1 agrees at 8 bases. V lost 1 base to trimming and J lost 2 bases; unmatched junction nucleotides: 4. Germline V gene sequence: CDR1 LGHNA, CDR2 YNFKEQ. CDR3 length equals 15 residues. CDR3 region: CASSQVGDRPYEQYF. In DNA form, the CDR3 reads TGTGCCAGCAGCCAAGTGGGGGACAGGCCCTACGAGCAGTACTTC.

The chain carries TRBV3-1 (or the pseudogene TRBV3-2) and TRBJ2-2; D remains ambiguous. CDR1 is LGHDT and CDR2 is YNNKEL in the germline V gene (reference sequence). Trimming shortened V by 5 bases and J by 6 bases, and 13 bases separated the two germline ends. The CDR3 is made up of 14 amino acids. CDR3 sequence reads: CASSSTPGPGELFF. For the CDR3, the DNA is TGTGCCAGCAGCTCCACCCCAGGTCCCGGGGAGCTGTTTTTT.

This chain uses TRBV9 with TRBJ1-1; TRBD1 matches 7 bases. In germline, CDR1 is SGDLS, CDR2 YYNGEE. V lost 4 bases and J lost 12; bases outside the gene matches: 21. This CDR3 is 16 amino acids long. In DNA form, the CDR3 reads TGTGCCAGCAGCTTATTCTCAGGACAGGCCGCACTTCCCACTTTCTTT. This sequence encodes CASSLFSGQAALPTFF.

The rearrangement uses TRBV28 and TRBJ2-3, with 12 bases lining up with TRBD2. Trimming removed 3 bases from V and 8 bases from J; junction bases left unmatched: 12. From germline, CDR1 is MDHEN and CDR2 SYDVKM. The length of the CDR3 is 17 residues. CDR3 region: CASSLLTSGRMGATQYF. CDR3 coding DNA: TGTGCCAGCAGTTTGCTGACTAGCGGGAGAATGGGGGCTACGCAGTATTTT.

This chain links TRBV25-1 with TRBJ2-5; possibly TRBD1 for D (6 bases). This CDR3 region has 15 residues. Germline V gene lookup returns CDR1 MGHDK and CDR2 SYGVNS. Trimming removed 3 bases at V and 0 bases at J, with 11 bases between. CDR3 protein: CASSDSGQHQETQYF. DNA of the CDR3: TGTGCCAGCAGTGATAGTGGACAGCACCAAGAGACCCAGTACTTC. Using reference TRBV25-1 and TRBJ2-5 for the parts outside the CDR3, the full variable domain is EADIYQTPRYLVIGTGKKITLECSQTMGHDKMYWYQQDPGMELHLIHYSYGVNSTEKGDLSSESTVSRIRTEHFPLTLESARPSHTSQYLCASSDSGQHQETQYFGPGTRLLVL.

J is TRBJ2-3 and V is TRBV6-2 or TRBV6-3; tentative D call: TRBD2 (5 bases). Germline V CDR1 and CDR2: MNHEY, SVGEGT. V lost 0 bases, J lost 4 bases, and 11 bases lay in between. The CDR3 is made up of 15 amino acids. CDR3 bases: TGTGCCAGCAGTTACTCGTCAGAGGGAGCAGATACGCAGTATTTT. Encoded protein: CASSYSSEGADTQYF.

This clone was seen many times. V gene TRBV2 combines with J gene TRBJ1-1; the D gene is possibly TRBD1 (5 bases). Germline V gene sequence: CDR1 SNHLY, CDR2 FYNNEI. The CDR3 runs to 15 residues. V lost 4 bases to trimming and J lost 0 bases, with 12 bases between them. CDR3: CASSGDRVMNTEAFF. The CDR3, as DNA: TGTGCCAGCAGTGGAGACAGAGTAATGAACACTGAAGCTTTCTTT.